These T cell receptor beta chains were read from a single sample in a study of blood T cells in healthy people across ages. MiXCR, run by TCRdb on the 5' RACE reads, gives a single entry per CDR3 protein. Counted here are approximately 810,000 distinct CDR3 sequences, under 30% occurring once; the ten biggest clones make up roughly 17%. Sample: blood. Receptor source: a woman older than 75 in good health. The CDR3 runs from the conserved cysteine through the conserved F or W. The D gene is left open where the match is weak. Expanded clones get a size class; other rows say once, few or many, or leave the size out.

>.|TRBV7-2|many|TRBJ2-4
CASSLEIRAKNIQYF
TGTGCCAGCAGCTTAGAGATCCGAGCCAAAAACATTCAGTACTTC
>.|TRBV12-3/TRBV12-4|many|TRBJ2-3
CASSLGALANTDTQYF
TGTGCCAGCAGTTTAGGGGCTCTAGCGAACACAGATACGCAGTATTTT
>.|TRBV7-8|many|TRBJ2-4
CASSPQRVTADIQYF
TGTGCCAGCAGCCCCCAGAGGGTAACGGCGGACATTCAGTACTTC
>.|TRBV6-1|many|TRBJ2-7
CASSPEGLTVYEQYF
TGTGCCAGCAGTCCTGAGGGCCTGACGGTGTACGAGCAGTACTTC
>.|TRBV27|many|TRBJ2-3
CASSRGDPDTQYF
TGTGCCAGCAGCCGAGGGGACCCAGATACGCAGTATTTT
>.|TRBV18|many|TRBJ2-5
CASSPPSVETQYF
TGTGCCAGCTCACCCCCGAGCGTAGAGACCCAGTACTTC
>TRBD1|TRBV6-2/TRBV6-3|few|TRBJ2-2
CASSYSPYRGQTGERFF
TGTGCCAGCAGTTACTCCCCTTACAGGGGGCAAACCGGGGAGCGGTTTTTT
>.|TRBV7-9|few|TRBJ1-6
CASSLDGNNSPLHF
TGTGCCAGCAGCTTAGACGGGAATAATTCACCCCTCCACTTT
>.|TRBV6-2/TRBV6-3|few|TRBJ1-5
CASKYREGERNQPQHF
TGTGCCAGCAAATACAGGGAGGGCGAGCGCAATCAGCCCCAGCATTTT
>TRBD2|TRBV5-5|.|TRBJ2-3
CASSLVLAGGGVTDTQYF
TGTGCCAGCAGCTTGGTACTAGCGGGAGGTGGAGTCACAGATACGCAGTATTTT
>.|TRBV7-2|.|TRBJ1-1
CASSLRDPYTEAFF
TGTGCCAGCAGCTTACGGGACCCTTACACTGAAGCTTTCTTT
>TRBD2|TRBV6-1|many|TRBJ2-1
CASGLAGLYNEQFF
TGTGCCAGCGGTCTAGCGGGCCTATACAATGAGCAGTTCTTC
>TRBD1|TRBV3-1|.|TRBJ1-2
CASQQGNYGYTF
TGTGCCAGCCAACAGGGGAACTATGGCTACACCTTC
>.|TRBV9|many|TRBJ2-3
CASSVRGTDTQYF
TGCGCCAGCAGCGTAAGGGGCACAGATACGCAGTATTTT
>.|TRBV4-3|.|TRBJ1-5
CASSQQPPGLPIRDSNQPQHF
TGCGCCAGCAGCCAACAGCCTCCGGGACTCCCAATTAGGGATAGCAATCAGCCCCAGCATTTT
>TRBD2|TRBV29-1|.|TRBJ2-7
CSLGPEREGFDEQYF
TGCAGCCTTGGACCCGAGCGGGAGGGATTTGACGAGCAGTACTTC
>TRBD2|TRBV11-2|many|TRBJ2-1
CASSSLLAGGTGEQFF
TGTGCCAGCAGCTCACTACTAGCGGGGGGTACGGGAGAGCAGTTCTTC
>.|TRBV7-2|many|TRBJ1-6
CASRLTHLLSYNSPLHF
TGTGCCAGCAGGCTGACCCACCTTTTATCCTATAATTCACCCCTCCACTTT
>.|TRBV3-1|many|TRBJ2-7
CASSPPGALEQYF
TGTGCCAGCAGCCCGCCCGGGGCCCTCGAGCAGTACTTC
>TRBD2|TRBV20-1|many|TRBJ2-3
CSARDPSGGASTDTQYF
TGCAGTGCTAGAGACCCTAGCGGGGGGGCTAGCACAGATACGCAGTATTTT
>.|TRBV19|.|TRBJ1-6
CASSSSTAGRSPLHF
TGTGCCAGTAGTTCCTCGACAGCCGGGAGGTCACCCCTCCACTTT
>TRBD2|TRBV6-5|.|TRBJ2-5
CASSSSQTSGGGTQYF
TGTGCCAGCAGTTCCTCGCAGACTAGCGGGGGTGGGACCCAGTACTTC
>.|TRBV12-3/TRBV12-4|many|TRBJ2-7
CASTIRGHSYEQYF
TGTGCCAGCACCATCCGGGGACATTCCTACGAGCAGTACTTC
>TRBD2|TRBV2|.|TRBJ2-3
CASGLAGLSTDAQYF
TGTGCCAGCGGACTAGCGGGGCTTAGCACAGATGCGCAGTATTTT
>.|TRBV7-2|.|TRBJ1-2
CASSSKGRPNSYGYTF
TGTGCCAGCAGCTCGAAAGGACGCCCAAATTCCTATGGCTACACCTTC
>.|TRBV4-3|once|TRBJ1-2
CASSQGIIGGTRGGYTF
TGCGCCAGCAGCCAAGGCATAATAGGGGGGACCCGGGGTGGCTACACCTTC
>TRBD1|TRBV20-1|.|TRBJ1-2
CSALDRGRSGYTF
TGCAGTGCTCTGGACAGGGGGCGAAGCGGCTACACCTTC
>TRBD1|TRBV5-1|.|TRBJ2-7
CASSLDAGQGSLEQYF
TGCGCCAGCAGCTTGGATGCGGGACAGGGTTCACTCGAGCAGTACTTC
>.|TRBV20-1|.|TRBJ1-4
CSAHASSTMGREKRFF
TGCAGTGCTCATGCCTCTTCAACAATGGGGAGAGAAAAACGGTTTTTT
>.|TRBV12-3/TRBV12-4|many|TRBJ1-2
CASSLYQGIHGYTF
TGTGCCAGCAGTTTATATCAGGGAATACATGGCTACACCTTC
>.|TRBV11-2|few|TRBJ1-2
CASSPLAGPNYGYTF
TGTGCCAGCAGCCCCCTGGCAGGGCCGAACTATGGCTACACCTTC
>TRBD2|TRBV20-1|.|TRBJ2-2
CSASAAQTTSGGAKAGELFF
TGCAGTGCTAGCGCGGCCCAGACAACTAGCGGGGGGGCTAAGGCCGGGGAGCTGTTTTTT
>TRBD2|TRBV7-9|few|TRBJ2-1
CASSLISGAGNEQFF
TGTGCCAGCAGCTTGATTAGCGGGGCCGGCAATGAGCAGTTCTTC
>.|TRBV24-1|.|TRBJ1-2
CATSDPMNYGYTF
TGTGCCACCAGTGATCCAATGAACTATGGCTACACCTTC
>.|TRBV29-1|.|TRBJ2-5
CSHRQLQETQYF
TGCAGCCACCGACAGCTCCAAGAGACCCAGTACTTC
>.|TRBV7-2|many|TRBJ2-1
CASSLYPDIGEQFF
TGTGCCAGCAGCTTATATCCGGACATTGGGGAGCAGTTCTTC
>.|TRBV3-1|many|TRBJ2-1
CASSQVWGVGEQFF
TGTGCCAGCAGCCAAGTCTGGGGCGTGGGTGAGCAGTTCTTC
>.|TRBV19|few|TRBJ1-4
CASSIRDLEKLFF
TGTGCCAGTAGTATCCGGGACCTTGAAAAACTGTTTTTT
>TRBD2|TRBV7-2|many|TRBJ2-5
CASRAGTSQETQYF
TGTGCCAGCAGGGCCGGGACTAGCCAAGAGACCCAGTACTTC
>.|TRBV5-1|many|TRBJ2-7
CASSLTQSYEQYF
TGCGCCAGCAGCTTAACTCAATCCTACGAGCAGTACTTC
>TRBD1|TRBV11-2|many|TRBJ2-7
CASRPYRGKYEQYF
TGTGCCAGCAGGCCTTACAGGGGCAAATACGAGCAGTACTTC
>.|TRBV7-2|many|TRBJ2-7
CASSLGPANEQYF
TGTGCCAGCAGTCTAGGCCCCGCTAACGAGCAGTACTTC
>.|TRBV3-1|few|TRBJ2-1
CASRLQGSEQFF
TGTGCCAGCAGGTTACAGGGCAGTGAGCAGTTCTTC
>.|TRBV21-1|.|TRBJ1-2
CASSKEVTGDYGHTF
TGTGCCAGCAGCAAAGAAGTAACAGGGGACTATGGCCACACCTTC
>.|TRBV28|.|TRBJ1-2
CASSTLWEVNYGYTF
TGTGCCAGCAGTACCCTATGGGAGGTTAACTATGGCTACACCTTC
>.|TRBV11-2|many|TRBJ2-1
CASSLYRADNEQFF
TGTGCCAGCAGCTTATATCGAGCAGACAATGAGCAGTTCTTC
>TRBD1|TRBV7-2|.|TRBJ1-6
CASSLAILTGRDYNSPLHF
TGTGCCAGCAGCTTAGCCATATTGACAGGGAGGGACTATAATTCACCCCTCCACTTT
>TRBD2|TRBV7-2|many|TRBJ2-5
CASSFGWRGGVETQYF
TGTGCCAGCAGCTTTGGATGGCGGGGGGGTGTGGAGACCCAGTACTTC
>TRBD1|TRBV6-1|few|TRBJ1-1
CASSGQGAALGSDTEAFF
TGTGCCAGCAGTGGACAGGGGGCGGCCCTTGGATCGGACACTGAAGCTTTCTTT
>TRBD1|TRBV4-1|many|TRBJ2-5
CASSQATGVGETQYF
TGCGCCAGCAGCCAAGCGACAGGGGTAGGGGAGACCCAGTACTTC
>TRBD2|TRBV20-1|many|TRBJ2-4
CSAPRGGQNIQYF
TGCAGTGCTCCTCGGGGGGGCCAAAACATTCAGTACTTC
>.|TRBV18|many|TRBJ2-3
CASSRQGTTDTQYF
TGTGCCAGCTCCAGGCAGGGGACCACAGATACGCAGTATTTT
>TRBD1|TRBV7-2|.|TRBJ1-1
CASSSRQGWTEAFF
TGTGCCAGCAGCTCCCGACAGGGGTGGACTGAAGCTTTCTTT
>TRBD1|TRBV5-1|few|TRBJ1-4
CASSGTGTTNEKLFF
TGCGCCAGCAGCGGGACAGGGACCACTAATGAAAAACTGTTTTTT
>.|TRBV6-2/TRBV6-3|many|TRBJ2-1
CASSWERVNEQFF
TGTGCCAGCAGCTGGGAAAGGGTCAATGAGCAGTTCTTC
>TRBD1|TRBV5-6|few|TRBJ1-2
CASSPGQGTTYGYTF
TGTGCCAGCAGCCCAGGACAGGGGACTACCTATGGCTACACCTTC